This T cell receptor beta chain was found in a study of control samples from healthy donors and cancer patients. TCRdb keeps only in-frame clones here, not all; method: immunoSEQ multiplex PCR. The table lists about 220,000 clones, around 94% of them singletons. The CDR3 sequence is 15 residues long. Per germline, CDR1 KGHDR and CDR2 SFDVKD. V was pared by 2 bases and J by 1 base, with 10 bases between. The chain recombines TRBV24-1 with TRBJ1-1, with a tentative D call TRBD1 (5 bases). The TCR comes from a man aged 45-60 years in good health. Sequencing was performed on blood. The CDR3 DNA reads as TGTGCCACCAGTGATTCCAGGGCGGGGAACACTGAAGCTTTCTTT. Protein sequence: CATSDSRAGNTEAFF.